This T cell receptor beta chain emerged from a study of OX40 agonist ivuxolimab in advanced cancers. Assay: immunoSEQ multiplex PCR; the TCRdb copy retains only in-frame clones and omits some. The sample records 65,000 to 75,000 clones, about 91% being singletons. The study's findings and limits: Near-lowest levels of clonal expansion characterized partial responders at 0.1-3.0 mg/kg.

Trimming at V came to 11 bases and at J to 5 bases, leaving 15 bases not matched to a gene. The length of the CDR3 is 16 residues. Germline V gene sequence: CDR1 SNHLY, CDR2 FYNNEI. With respect to this clone: What it binds is not known.

V and J are TRBV2 and TRBJ2-2; TRBD1 agrees at 9 bases. The receptor was derived from an adult with an advanced solid tumor such as melanoma, head and neck, liver or kidney cancer. Source: CD4+ or CD8+ T cells sorted from blood, taken in a trial of the OX40 agonist ivuxolimab. Here the CDR3 reads CACRPGQGFETGELFF. The CDR3 DNA follows: TGTGCCTGCCGACCGGGACAGGGATTTGAGACCGGGGAGCTGTTTTTT.